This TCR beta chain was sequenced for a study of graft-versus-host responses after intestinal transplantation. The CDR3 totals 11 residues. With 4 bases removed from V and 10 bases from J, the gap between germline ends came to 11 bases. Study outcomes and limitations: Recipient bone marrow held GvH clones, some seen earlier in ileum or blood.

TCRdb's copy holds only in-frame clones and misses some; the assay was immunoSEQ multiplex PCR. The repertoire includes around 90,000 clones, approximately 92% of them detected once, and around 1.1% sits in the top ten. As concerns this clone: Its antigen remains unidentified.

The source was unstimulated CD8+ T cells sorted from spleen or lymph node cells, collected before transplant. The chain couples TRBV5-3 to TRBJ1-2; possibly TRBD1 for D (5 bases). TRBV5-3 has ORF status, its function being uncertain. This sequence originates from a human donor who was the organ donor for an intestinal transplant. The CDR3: CARSPGSDYTF. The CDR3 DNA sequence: TGTGCCAGAAGCCCAGGGTCTGACTACACCTTC.